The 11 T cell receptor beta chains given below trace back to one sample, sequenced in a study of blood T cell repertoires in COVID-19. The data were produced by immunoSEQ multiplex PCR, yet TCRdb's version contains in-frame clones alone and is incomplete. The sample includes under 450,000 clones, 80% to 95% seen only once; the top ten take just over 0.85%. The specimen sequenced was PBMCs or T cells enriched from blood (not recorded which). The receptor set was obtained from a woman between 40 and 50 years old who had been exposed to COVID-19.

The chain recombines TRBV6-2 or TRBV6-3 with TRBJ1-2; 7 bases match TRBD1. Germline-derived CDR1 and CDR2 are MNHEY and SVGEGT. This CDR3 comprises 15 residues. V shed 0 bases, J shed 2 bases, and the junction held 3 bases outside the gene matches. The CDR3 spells CASSYSTGFNYGYTF. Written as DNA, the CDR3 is TGTGCCAGCAGTTACTCGACAGGGTTCAACTATGGCTACACCTTC.

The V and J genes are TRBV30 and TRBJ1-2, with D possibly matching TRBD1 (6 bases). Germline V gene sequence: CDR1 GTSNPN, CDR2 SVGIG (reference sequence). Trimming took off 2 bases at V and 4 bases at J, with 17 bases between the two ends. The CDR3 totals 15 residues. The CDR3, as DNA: TGTGCCTGGAGTCCGACGGGGGGCGCGGGCTATGGCTACACCTTC. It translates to CAWSPTGGAGYGYTF.

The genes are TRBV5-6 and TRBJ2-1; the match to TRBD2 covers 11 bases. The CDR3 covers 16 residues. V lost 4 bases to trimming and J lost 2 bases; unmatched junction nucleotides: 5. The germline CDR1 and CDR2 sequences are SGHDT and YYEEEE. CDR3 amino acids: CASSPPLAGAYNEQFF. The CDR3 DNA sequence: TGTGCCAGCAGCCCACCACTAGCGGGGGCCTACAATGAGCAGTTCTTC.

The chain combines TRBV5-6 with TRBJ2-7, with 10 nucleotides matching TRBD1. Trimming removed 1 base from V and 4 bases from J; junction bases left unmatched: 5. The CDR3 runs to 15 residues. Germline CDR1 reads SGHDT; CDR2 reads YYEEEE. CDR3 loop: CASSLRGQGRYEQYF. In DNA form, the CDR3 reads TGTGCCAGCAGCTTGCGGGGACAGGGGAGATACGAGCAGTACTTC.

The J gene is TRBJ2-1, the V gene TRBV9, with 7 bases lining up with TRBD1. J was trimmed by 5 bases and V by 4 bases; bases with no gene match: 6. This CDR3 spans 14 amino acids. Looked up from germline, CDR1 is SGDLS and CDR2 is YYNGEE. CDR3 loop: CASSQTGNNNEQFF. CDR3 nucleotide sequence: TGTGCCAGCAGCCAGACAGGGAACAACAATGAGCAGTTCTTC.

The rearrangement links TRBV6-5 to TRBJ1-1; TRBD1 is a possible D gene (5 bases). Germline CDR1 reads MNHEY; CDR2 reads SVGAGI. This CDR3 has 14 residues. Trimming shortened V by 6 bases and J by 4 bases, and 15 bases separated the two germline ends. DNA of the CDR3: TGTGCCAGCAGGGACCGCGGGGGTGCCACTGAAGCTTTCTTT. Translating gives CASRDRGGATEAFF.

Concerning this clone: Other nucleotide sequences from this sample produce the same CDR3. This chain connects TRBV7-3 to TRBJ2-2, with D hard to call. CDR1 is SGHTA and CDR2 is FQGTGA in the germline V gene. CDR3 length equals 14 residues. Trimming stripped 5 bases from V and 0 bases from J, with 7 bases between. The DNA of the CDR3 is TGTGCCAGCAGCCCCGACTCGAACACCGGGGAGCTGTTTTTT. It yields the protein CASSPDSNTGELFF.

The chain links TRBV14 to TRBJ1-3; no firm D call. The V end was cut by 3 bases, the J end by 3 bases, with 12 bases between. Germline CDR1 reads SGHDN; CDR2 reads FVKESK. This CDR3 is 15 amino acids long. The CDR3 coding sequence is TGTGCCAGCAGCCACCGTCGCGCTCTTGGAAACACCATATATTTT. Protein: CASSHRRALGNTIYF.

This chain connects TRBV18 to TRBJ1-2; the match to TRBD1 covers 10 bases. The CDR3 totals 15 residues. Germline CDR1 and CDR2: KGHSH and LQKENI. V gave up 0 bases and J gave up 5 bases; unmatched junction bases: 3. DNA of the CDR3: TGTGCCAGCTCACCACCTACGGGACAGGGGTATGGCTACACCTTC. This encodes CASSPPTGQGYGYTF.

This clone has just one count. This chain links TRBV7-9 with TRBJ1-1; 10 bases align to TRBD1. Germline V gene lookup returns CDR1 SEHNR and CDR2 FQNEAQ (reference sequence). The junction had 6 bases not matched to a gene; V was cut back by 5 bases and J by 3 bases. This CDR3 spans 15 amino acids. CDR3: CASSPYGQGDTEAFF. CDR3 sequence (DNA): TGTGCCAGCAGCCCATATGGACAGGGGGACACTGAAGCTTTCTTT. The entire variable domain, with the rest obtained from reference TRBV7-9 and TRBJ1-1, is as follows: DTGVSQNPRHKITKRGQNVTFRCDPISEHNRLYWYRQTLGQGPEFLTYFQNEAQLEKSRLLSDRFSAERPKGSFSTLEIQRTEQGDSAMYLCASSPYGQGDTEAFFGQGTRLTVV.

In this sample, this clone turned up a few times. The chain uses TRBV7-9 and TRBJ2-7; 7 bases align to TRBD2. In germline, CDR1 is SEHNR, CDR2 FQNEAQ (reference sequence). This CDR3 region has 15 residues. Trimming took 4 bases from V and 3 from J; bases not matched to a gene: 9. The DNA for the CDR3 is TGTGCCAGCAGCTCCGAGGGAGGGCGCGGCTACGAGCAGTACTTC. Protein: CASSSEGGRGYEQYF.